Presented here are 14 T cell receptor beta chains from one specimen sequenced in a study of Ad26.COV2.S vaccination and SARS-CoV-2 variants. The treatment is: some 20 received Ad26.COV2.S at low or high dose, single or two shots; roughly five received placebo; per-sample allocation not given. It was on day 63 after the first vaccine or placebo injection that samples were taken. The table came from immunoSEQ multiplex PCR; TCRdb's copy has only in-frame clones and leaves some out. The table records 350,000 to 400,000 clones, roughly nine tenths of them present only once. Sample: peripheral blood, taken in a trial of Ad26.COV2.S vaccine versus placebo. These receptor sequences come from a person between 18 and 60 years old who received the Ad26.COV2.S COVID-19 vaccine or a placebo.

CDR3 nucleotide sequence: TGCGCCAGCAGCTTGGCCGCTAGGGACAATGAGCAGTTCTTC. Translation gives CASSLAARDNEQFF. This chain connects TRBV5-1 to TRBJ2-1; D not certain. Trimming removed 0 bases at V and 5 bases at J, with 9 bases between. This CDR3 is built from 14 residues. CDR1 SGHRS and CDR2 YFSETQ come from the germline V gene.

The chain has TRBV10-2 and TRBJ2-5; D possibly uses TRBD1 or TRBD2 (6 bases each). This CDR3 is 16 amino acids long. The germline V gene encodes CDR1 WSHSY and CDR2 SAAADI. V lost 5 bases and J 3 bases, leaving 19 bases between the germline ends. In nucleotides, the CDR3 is TGCGCCAGCAGTAGAGTAGGACAGCGGGTTGAAGAGACCCAGTACTTC. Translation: CASSRVGQRVEETQYF.

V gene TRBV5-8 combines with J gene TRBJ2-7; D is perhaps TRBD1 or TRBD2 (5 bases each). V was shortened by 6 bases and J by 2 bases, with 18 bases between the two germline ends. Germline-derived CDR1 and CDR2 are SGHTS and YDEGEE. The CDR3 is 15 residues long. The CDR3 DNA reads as TGTGCCAGCACCCACATCGGGACGTTAGCCTACGAGCAGTACTTC. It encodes CASTHIGTLAYEQYF.

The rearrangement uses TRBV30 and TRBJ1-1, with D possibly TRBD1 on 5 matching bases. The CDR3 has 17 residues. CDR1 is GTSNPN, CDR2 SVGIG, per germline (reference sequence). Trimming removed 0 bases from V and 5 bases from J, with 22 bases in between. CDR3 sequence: CAWSVRFEGLDRTEAFF. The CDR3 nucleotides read TGTGCCTGGAGTGTACGTTTTGAGGGGTTGGATAGGACTGAAGCTTTCTTT.

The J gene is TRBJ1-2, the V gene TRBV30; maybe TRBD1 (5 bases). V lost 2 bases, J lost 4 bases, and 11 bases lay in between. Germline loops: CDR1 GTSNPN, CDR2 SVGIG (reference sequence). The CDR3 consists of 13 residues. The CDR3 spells CAWSCGGTYGYTF. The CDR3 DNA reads TGTGCCTGGAGTTGTGGGGGAACCTATGGCTACACCTTC.

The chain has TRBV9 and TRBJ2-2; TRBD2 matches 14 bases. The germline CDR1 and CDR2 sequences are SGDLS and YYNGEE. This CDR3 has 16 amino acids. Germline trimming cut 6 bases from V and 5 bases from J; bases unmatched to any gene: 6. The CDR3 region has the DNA TGTGCCAGCAACGGACTAGCGGGGGGAAGGACCGGGGAGCTGTTTTTT. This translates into CASNGLAGGRTGELFF.

The CDR3 DNA follows: TGTGCCAGCAGCCAAAGCTATCCGGGTCCGCAAGAGACCCAGTACTTC. It yields the protein CASSQSYPGPQETQYF. V and J are TRBV3-1 (or the pseudogene TRBV3-2) and TRBJ2-5, with D unclear. The CDR3 runs to 16 residues. V was trimmed by 2 bases and J by 2 bases, leaving 15 bases between them. Per germline, CDR1 LGHDT and CDR2 YNNKEL (reference sequence).

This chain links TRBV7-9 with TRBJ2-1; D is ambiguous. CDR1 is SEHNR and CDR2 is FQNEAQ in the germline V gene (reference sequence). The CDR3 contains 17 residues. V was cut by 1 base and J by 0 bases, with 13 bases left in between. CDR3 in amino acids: CASSLVLAESSYNEQFF. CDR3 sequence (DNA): TGTGCCAGCAGCTTAGTATTGGCAGAAAGCTCCTACAATGAGCAGTTCTTC.

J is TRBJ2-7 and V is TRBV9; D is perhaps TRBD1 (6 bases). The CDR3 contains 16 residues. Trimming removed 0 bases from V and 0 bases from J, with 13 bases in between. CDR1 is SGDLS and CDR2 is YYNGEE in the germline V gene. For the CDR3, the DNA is TGTGCCAGCAGCGTAGAAGCCCGGACAGCCTCCTACGAGCAGTACTTC. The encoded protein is CASSVEARTASYEQYF.

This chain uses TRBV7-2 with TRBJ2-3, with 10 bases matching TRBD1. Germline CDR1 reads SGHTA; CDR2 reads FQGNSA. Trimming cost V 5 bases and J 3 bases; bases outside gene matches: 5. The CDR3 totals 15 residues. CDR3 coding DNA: TGTGCCAGCAGCCTCCGGGGACAGGGGACAGATACGCAGTATTTT. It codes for CASSLRGQGTDTQYF.

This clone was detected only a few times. CDR3 coding DNA: TGTGCCAGCAGCCCAACAGGGGCTCGGCCCCAGCATTTT. Translated, it gives CASSPTGARPQHF. V usage is TRBV12-3 or TRBV12-4 and J usage is TRBJ1-5; 7 bases agree with TRBD1. The CDR3 sequence is 13 residues long. The junction had 8 bases not matched to a gene; V was cut back by 6 bases and J by 9 bases.

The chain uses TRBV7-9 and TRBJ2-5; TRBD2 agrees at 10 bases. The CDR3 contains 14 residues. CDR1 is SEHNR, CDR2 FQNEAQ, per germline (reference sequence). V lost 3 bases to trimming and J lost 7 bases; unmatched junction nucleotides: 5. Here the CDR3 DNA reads TGTGCCAGCAGCTTTGAACCTAGCGGGGGGACCCAGTACTTC. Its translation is CASSFEPSGGTQYF.

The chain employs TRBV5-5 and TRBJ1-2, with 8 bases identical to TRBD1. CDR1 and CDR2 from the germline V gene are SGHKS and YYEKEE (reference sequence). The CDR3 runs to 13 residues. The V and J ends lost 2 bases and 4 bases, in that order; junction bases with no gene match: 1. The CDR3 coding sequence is TGTGCCAGCAGCTTAGGGACAGGCTATGGCTACACCTTC. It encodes CASSLGTGYGYTF.

The CDR3 sequence is CATDGDGSNQPQHF. The CDR3 region has the DNA TGTGCCACCGATGGGGACGGTAGCAATCAGCCCCAGCATTTT. The chain employs TRBV19 and TRBJ1-5; D is possibly TRBD1 (5 bases). The CDR3 is 14 residues long. Deletions cut 10 bases from V and 0 bases from J, with 13 bases between. Germline values: CDR1 LNHDA, CDR2 SQIVND (reference sequence).